A single sample is the source of the 5 T cell receptor beta chains below, sequenced in a study of human T cells and chemical hapten exposure. As to time point: pre-sensitization, week 0. Indicated treatment: therapeutic diphenylcyclopropenone sensitization with weekly scalp DPC. TCRdb ran MiXCR on the RACE reads and lists one entry per CDR3 protein. The sample lists 200,000 to 300,000 distinct CDR3 sequences, approximately 8.4% occurring once. The starting material was whole blood, obtained in connection with sensitization to the hapten diphenylcyclopropenone (DPC). The receptors derive from a woman between 40 and 50 years old with alopecia areata. Some clones in this sample may be carry-over from other donors' samples.

This clonotype was counted a few times. This chain joins TRBV4-1 and TRBJ2-1; 8 bases fit TRBD1. With V trimmed by 2 bases and J by 7 bases, 10 bases remained unmatched. Germline V gives CDR1 MGHRA, CDR2 YSYEKL. This CDR3 has 16 amino acids. The CDR3 DNA is TGCGCCAGCAGCCAACAGACAGGGGCGGGAAGGAATGAGCAGTTCTTC. This translates into CASSQQTGAGRNEQFF.

Many counts were recorded for this clonotype. The genes are TRBV28 and TRBJ2-1, with D maybe TRBD1 (5 bases). Trimming cost V 5 bases and J 4 bases, with 18 bases left between them. This CDR3 is 16 amino acids long. Germline lookup yields CDR1 MDHEN and CDR2 SYDVKM. This CDR3 reads CASSTQGNPIYNEQFF. DNA for the CDR3: TGTGCCAGCAGTACTCAGGGTAACCCTATATACAATGAGCAGTTCTTC.

J is TRBJ2-7 and V is TRBV20-1, with a possible D match to TRBD2 (5 bases). The germline gives CDR1 DFQATT, CDR2 SNEGSKA (reference sequence). Trimming pared 3 bases from V and 6 bases from J, leaving 9 bases between. This CDR3 has 11 amino acids. CDR3 sequence (DNA): TGCAGTGCTAGGGAGGACGGCGAGCAGTACTTC. The encoded protein is CSAREDGEQYF.

The CDR3 sequence is CASSPSQLAGGESTGYTF. In DNA form, the CDR3 reads TGTGCCAGCTCACCATCGCAACTGGCAGGGGGCGAATCGACTGGCTACACCTTC. V and J are TRBV18 and TRBJ1-2; 8 bases are a match to TRBD1. The J segment lost 7 bases and the V segment lost 2 bases, leaving 18 bases of the junction unmatched. Germline loops: CDR1 KGHSH, CDR2 LQKENI. The CDR3 is made up of 18 amino acids. Combining the CDR3 with reference TRBV18 and TRBJ1-2 gives the whole variable domain NAGVMQNPRHLVRRRGQEARLRCSPMKGHSHVYWYRQLPEEGLKFMVYLQKENIIDESGMPKERFSAEFPKEGPSILRIQQVVRGDSAAYFCASSPSQLAGGESTGYTFGSGTRLTVV.

In its sample, this clonotype was seen a few times. The rearrangement joins TRBV5-1 to TRBJ1-3; D remains ambiguous. Germline CDR1 reads SGHRS; CDR2 reads YFSETQ. The CDR3 runs to 15 residues. Trimming shortened V by 0 bases and J by 0 bases, and 7 bases separated the two germline ends. The CDR3 DNA follows: TGCGCCAGCAGCTTGGATCAGCGCTCTGGAAACACCATATATTTT. Translated, it gives CASSLDQRSGNTIYF.